Listed here are 14 T cell receptor beta chains from one sample, sequenced in a study of PD-1 blockade in classical Hodgkin lymphoma. TCRdb keeps only in-frame clones here, not all; method: immunoSEQ multiplex PCR. The sample consists of 25,000 to 35,000 clones, approximately 67% of them appearing once. Noted time point: cycle 4 day 1 (C4D1), after 6 weeks of nivolumab. Relapses following autologous stem cell transplantation were seen in all patients, with brentuximab vedotin exposure varying. Sequenced material: peripheral blood mononuclear cells (PBMCs), taken before the fourth cycle of nivolumab. These receptors were taken from a human donor with classical Hodgkin lymphoma.

The chain links TRBV9 to TRBJ2-1; D perhaps matches TRBD2 (6 bases). There are 14 residues in the CDR3. The V gene lost 0 bases and the J gene lost 4 bases, with 8 bases spanning the gap. Germline assignment: CDR1 SGDLS and CDR2 YYNGEE. For the CDR3, the DNA is TGTGCCAGCAGCGTAGGGGACTTATACAATGAGCAGTTCTTC. Translation gives CASSVGDLYNEQFF.

The rearrangement uses TRBV5-1 and TRBJ2-2, with TRBD2 matching over 10 bases. The CDR3 sequence is 20 residues long. Germline trimming cut 0 bases from V and 0 bases from J; bases unmatched to any gene: 11. Germline CDR1 and CDR2: SGHRS and YFSETQ. CDR3: CASSLAYGLAGVPNTGELFF. The CDR3 coding sequence is TGCGCCAGCAGCTTGGCCTACGGGCTAGCGGGAGTTCCGAACACCGGGGAGCTGTTTTTT.

The rearrangement links TRBV2 to TRBJ2-7; D call uncertain. V shed 1 base and J shed 0 bases, with 10 bases lying between them. CDR3 size: 15 residues. The germline CDR1 and CDR2 sequences are SNHLY and FYNNEI. CDR3 DNA: TGTGCCAGCAGTGAAGACACAGCTAGCTCCTACGAGCAGTACTTC. As protein: CASSEDTASSYEQYF.

This clone showed up just a few times. The chain uses TRBV9 and TRBJ1-1; D not certain. In germline, CDR1 is SGDLS, CDR2 YYNGEE. The CDR3 covers 13 residues. Trimming shortened V by 4 bases and J by 1 base, and 8 bases separated the two germline ends. The CDR3 region is CASSPGKNTEAFF. The DNA of the CDR3 is TGTGCCAGCAGCCCGGGGAAGAACACTGAAGCTTTCTTT.

The rearrangement uses TRBV5-1 and TRBJ1-1; D unclear. Germline CDR1 reads SGHRS; CDR2 reads YFSETQ. CDR3 length equals 15 residues. Deletions cut 0 bases from V and 1 base from J, with 10 bases between. The chain's CDR3 is CASSLVGGSNTEAFF. The CDR3 DNA sequence: TGCGCCAGCAGCTTGGTGGGAGGATCGAACACTGAAGCTTTCTTT.

This clone was found a few times. This sequence joins TRBV5-4 and TRBJ1-2; D might be TRBD1 (6 bases). Germline assignment: CDR1 SGHNT and CDR2 YYREEE (reference sequence). CDR3 length equals 13 residues. V was trimmed by 7 bases and J by 3 bases, leaving 13 bases between them. CDR3 sequence (DNA): TGTGCCAGCTCGCCCGAGGGGGACTATGGCTACACCTTC. Its translation: CASSPEGDYGYTF.

The rearrangement joins TRBV27 to TRBJ2-7; D remains unclear. Germline CDR1 is MNHEY and CDR2 is SMNVEV (reference sequence). The V end was cut by 0 bases, the J end by 1 base, with 7 bases between. This CDR3 spans 14 amino acids. The CDR3 DNA follows: TGTGCCAGCAGTTTATCGCGAGCGTCCTACGAGCAGTACTTC. Translating it yields CASSLSRASYEQYF.

The table lists this clone with a few counts. The genes are TRBV9 and TRBJ1-1, with 8 positions matching TRBD1. The V gene's germline CDR1 is SGDLS and CDR2 YYNGEE. The CDR3 loop spans 15 amino acids. The V gene end was trimmed by 3 bases and the J gene end by 4 bases; junction bases not matched to a gene: 8. CDR3 nucleotides: TGTGCCAGCAGCGAGCGGACAGGGTCGATCACTGAAGCTTTCTTT. This gives the protein CASSERTGSITEAFF.

V and J are TRBV18 and TRBJ2-3, with 8 nucleotides matching TRBD2. There are 15 residues in the CDR3. V lost 1 base, J lost 2 bases, and 2 bases stayed unmatched. Per the germline V gene, CDR1 is KGHSH and CDR2 is LQKENI. This chain's CDR3 is CASSPLREDTDTQYF. CDR3 sequence (DNA): TGTGCCAGCTCACCACTGCGGGAGGACACAGATACGCAGTATTTT. Based on the CDR3 plus reference TRBV18 and TRBJ2-3, the full variable domain is NAGVMQNPRHLVRRRGQEARLRCSPMKGHSHVYWYRQLPEEGLKFMVYLQKENIIDESGMPKERFSAEFPKEGPSILRIQQVVRGDSAAYFCASSPLREDTDTQYFGPGTRLTVL.

The chain carries TRBV7-9 and TRBJ2-1; 8 bases line up with TRBD2. V dropped 4 bases and J dropped 12; count of bases not matched to a gene: 8. Germline-derived CDR1 and CDR2 are SEHNR and FQNEAQ (reference sequence). CDR3 length equals 13 residues. The CDR3 sequence: CASSSPQTSGQFF. The CDR3 region has the DNA TGTGCCAGCAGCTCCCCTCAAACTAGCGGGCAGTTCTTC.

The J gene is TRBJ2-7, the V gene TRBV7-2, with D hard to call. Germline-derived CDR1 and CDR2 are SGHTA and FQGNSA. Between the trimmed V and J ends, which lost 1 base and 2 bases, there was a span of 3 bases. The CDR3 spans 12 residues. This chain's CDR3 is CASSLGTYEQYF. The CDR3, as DNA: TGTGCCAGCAGCTTAGGGACCTACGAGCAGTACTTC.

The rearrangement joins TRBV14 to TRBJ2-2; no clear D gene. Per the germline V gene, CDR1 is SGHDN and CDR2 is FVKESK. V was pared by 0 bases and J by 2 bases, with 10 bases between. The CDR3 loop spans 16 amino acids. CDR3 sequence: CASSQEFPPNTGELFF. CDR3 DNA: TGTGCCAGCAGCCAAGAGTTCCCCCCCAACACCGGGGAGCTGTTTTTT.

The chain recombines TRBV29-1 with TRBJ2-7; TRBD1 aligns across 10 bases. The CDR3 length is 15 residues. Germline CDR1 SQVTM, CDR2 ANQGSEA. J gave up 7 bases and V 2 bases, and 11 bases lay outside the gene matches. The CDR3 reads CSVESRGQGVREQYF. CDR3 sequence (DNA): TGCAGCGTTGAATCTCGTGGACAGGGGGTCCGGGAGCAGTACTTC.

The rearrangement links TRBV6-1 to TRBJ1-1; possibly TRBD1 for D (6 bases). The germline V gene encodes CDR1 MNHNS and CDR2 SASEGT. V was clipped by 2 bases and J by 9 bases, with 13 bases between them. The CDR3 is 13 amino acids. The DNA for the CDR3 is TGTGCCAGCAGTGAACAGGCGCAGGGGAAAGCTTTCTTT. Protein sequence: CASSEQAQGKAFF.